Described below is a single T cell receptor (beta chain) sequence and its context. As yet, its antigen is unknown. For the second PCR, which ran for 7 to 11 cycles, a sample-barcoded 5' primer and a J-beta primer mix were used. TCRdb ran MiXCR on the 5' RACE reads and lists one entry per CDR3 protein. This sample yields around 1.5 million distinct CDR3 sequences, of which roughly 45% are seen a single time; roughly 7.9% belongs to the top ten. The CDR3 covers 14 residues. CDR1 and CDR2 from the germline V gene are LGHNA and YNFKEQ. V lost 0 bases to trimming and J lost 4 bases, with 9 bases between them. This sample was taken from a study of blood T cells in healthy people across ages. Notes on the study in general: Correlation between TCR beta diversity and naive T cell percentage was strong. Roughly linear age-related decline in beta diversity appeared, significant by age 40.

The sequencing input was blood. The origin of this receptor is a woman aged 18-29 years in good health. This chain connects TRBV4-2 to TRBJ1-2; D gene unclear. The CDR3 is CASSQDTGFYGYTF. The DNA of the CDR3 is TGTGCCAGCAGCCAAGATACGGGTTTCTATGGCTACACCTTC.